Following are 28 T cell receptor beta chains from one sample sequenced in a study of Ad26.COV2.S vaccination and SARS-CoV-2 variants. Profiling relied on immunoSEQ multiplex PCR, and the TCRdb table lists in-frame clones only, not all of them. The table has about 180,000 clones, roughly 89% seen once. Sequenced material: peripheral blood, taken after recovery from COVID-19. These TCRs come from a human donor who had recovered from COVID-19.

This clone was detected only once. The V and J genes are TRBV7-2 and TRBJ1-1; 7 nucleotides agree with TRBD1. V shed 3 bases, J shed 5 bases, and the junction held 6 bases outside the gene matches. This CDR3 has 14 residues. CDR1 is SGHTA and CDR2 is FQGNSA in the germline V gene. The CDR3 spells CASSLTGSLTEAFF. CDR3 sequence (DNA): TGTGCCAGCAGCTTGACAGGGAGTCTGACTGAAGCTTTCTTT.

This chain joins TRBV5-4 and TRBJ2-7; TRBD2 matches 9 bases. The V segment lost 2 bases and the J segment 3 bases; nucleotides outside the gene matches: 3. CDR3 length: 14 amino acids. Looked up from germline, CDR1 is SGHNT and CDR2 is YYREEE (reference sequence). CDR3 nucleotide sequence: TGTGCCAGCAGCTTCGGCGGGAGGGACTACGAGCAGTACTTC. The encoded protein is CASSFGGRDYEQYF.

The chain recombines TRBV15 with TRBJ2-7; TRBD1 might be the D (5 bases). Germline V gene data show CDR1 as LNHNV and CDR2 as YYDKDF (reference sequence). V was cut by 0 bases and J by 2 bases, with 8 bases left in between. This CDR3 comprises 14 residues. The CDR3 nucleotides are TGTGCCACCAGCAGAGATGCAGGGCCCTACGAGCAGTACTTC. Amino acid sequence: CATSRDAGPYEQYF.

On this clone itself: In the same sample, other DNA sequences code for this CDR3. This rearrangement joins TRBV18 to TRBJ1-1; possible D gene TRBD1, 5 bases. Trimming took 3 bases from V and 0 from J, leaving 14 bases between them. This CDR3 comprises 16 residues. Germline-derived CDR1 and CDR2 are KGHSH and LQKENI. CDR3 DNA: TGTGCCAGCTCACCGCAGGGTTCGGGGGTGAACACTGAAGCTTTCTTT. It specifies CASSPQGSGVNTEAFF.

This clone occurred a few times. The V call is TRBV11-2, the J call TRBJ2-1; TRBD2 is a possible D gene (5 bases). Trimming left V 3 bases short and J 9 bases short, with 9 bases between. Germline-derived CDR1 and CDR2 are SGHAT and FQNNGV. The CDR3 is 12 residues long. CDR3 residues: CASSLNAGEQFF. The CDR3 region has the DNA TGTGCCAGCAGCTTGAACGCGGGTGAGCAGTTCTTC.

This chain links TRBV20-1 with TRBJ2-1, with no clear D. V was shortened by 6 bases and J by 5 bases, with 5 bases between the two germline ends. The CDR3 runs to 10 residues. CDR1 DFQATT and CDR2 SNEGSKA come from the germline V gene (reference sequence). CDR3 protein: CSATDNEQFF. Here the CDR3 DNA reads TGCAGTGCCACAGACAATGAGCAGTTCTTC.

V is TRBV10-3 and J is TRBJ2-1; 14 positions match TRBD2. This CDR3 spans 18 amino acids. Trimming cost V 8 bases and J 7 bases; bases outside gene matches: 16. Germline V gene sequence: CDR1 ENHRY, CDR2 SYGVKD. CDR3 nucleotide sequence: TGTGCCATCTCGGGGGCGGGGACTAGCGGGAGAAATTTTAATGAGCAGTTCTTC. Translating it yields CAISGAGTSGRNFNEQFF.

The chain employs TRBV28 and TRBJ1-1; D possibly corresponds to TRBD1 (5 bases). Looked up from germline, CDR1 is MDHEN and CDR2 is SYDVKM. This CDR3 comprises 17 residues. Trimming stripped 3 bases from V and 5 bases from J, with 22 bases between. The CDR3 reads CASSFPLRPQGTTEAFF. For the CDR3, the DNA is TGTGCCAGCAGTTTTCCGCTCCGGCCCCAGGGCACTACTGAAGCTTTCTTT.

The chain combines TRBV6-5 with TRBJ2-7, with a tentative D call TRBD2 (6 bases). In germline, CDR1 is MNHEY, CDR2 SVGAGI. This CDR3 is built from 16 residues. V was cut by 4 bases and J by 4 bases, with 20 bases left in between. Here the CDR3 reads CASSFTPTLEGYEQYF. The CDR3 DNA is TGTGCCAGCAGTTTTACACCGACACTGGAGGGGTACGAGCAGTACTTC.

V gene TRBV7-9 combines with J gene TRBJ1-2; no reliable D call. The CDR3 has 11 residues. The V end was cut by 3 bases, the J end by 6 bases, with 5 bases between. The germline CDR1 and CDR2 sequences are SEHNR and FQNEAQ (reference sequence). Written as DNA, the CDR3 is TGTGCCAGCAGCTTCCGACATGGCTACACCTTC. This codes for CASSFRHGYTF.

The V call is TRBV2, the J call TRBJ1-1; maybe TRBD1 (5 bases). This CDR3 has 15 residues. Germline CDR1 reads SNHLY; CDR2 reads FYNNEI. The ends were cut back, 7 bases at V and 4 bases at J, with 19 bases in the middle. The CDR3 DNA sequence: TGTGCCAGCAAAACATGGGGCGGGCGAGCCACTGAAGCTTTCTTT. This encodes CASKTWGGRATEAFF.

The rearrangement links TRBV12-3 or TRBV12-4 to TRBJ2-7; the match to TRBD1 covers 10 bases. J lost 11 bases, V lost 5 bases, and 9 bases had no gene match. This CDR3 has 13 residues. For the CDR3, the DNA is TGTGCCAGCAGTCAGGGACAGGGGCGAGGAGAGTACTTC. Protein sequence: CASSQGQGRGEYF.

This clone is a singleton in its sample. The chain joins TRBV5-6 to TRBJ1-3; D not certain. Germline V gene sequence: CDR1 SGHDT, CDR2 YYEEEE. The V end was cut by 4 bases, the J end by 3 bases, with 5 bases between. CDR3 length: 12 amino acids. DNA for the CDR3: TGTGCCAGCAGCCGGGATGGAAACACCATATATTTT. Translation: CASSRDGNTIYF.

The V call is TRBV7-3, the J call TRBJ2-1, with D uncertain. Trimming took off 5 bases at V and 0 bases at J, with 14 bases between the two ends. Per the germline V gene, CDR1 is SGHTA and CDR2 is FQGTGA. CDR3 size: 16 residues. CDR3 sequence: CASSPPGGGSYNEQFF. In DNA form, the CDR3 reads TGTGCCAGCAGCCCCCCGGGTGGCGGCTCCTACAATGAGCAGTTCTTC.

The genes are TRBV10-2 and TRBJ2-3, with unresolved D. The V gene lost 4 bases and the J gene lost 5 bases, with 4 bases spanning the gap. The CDR3 has 11 amino acids. CDR1 and CDR2 from the germline V gene are WSHSY and SAAADI. The CDR3 region is CASSVGDTQYF. CDR3 bases: TGCGCCAGCAGTGTTGGAGATACGCAGTATTTT.

The chain is built from TRBV21-1 and TRBJ2-1; the table calls TRBD2, which could not be checked here. TRBV21-1 is marked as a pseudogene. CDR3 length: 14 residues. In nucleotides, the CDR3 is TGTGCCACCATAGGACTAACCCCTAACAATGAGCAGTTCTTC. Translated: CATIGLTPNNEQFF.

A word on this clone: Other DNA sequences in the sample encode the same CDR3. The gene calls are TRBV2 and TRBJ2-7; D is possibly TRBD1 or TRBD2 (5 bases each). Germline assignment: CDR1 SNHLY and CDR2 FYNNEI. The CDR3 spans 14 residues. With 3 bases removed from V and 2 bases from J, the gap between germline ends came to 11 bases. The CDR3 reads CASSDGQGPYEQYF. CDR3 nucleotides: TGTGCCAGCAGTGATGGTCAGGGACCCTACGAGCAGTACTTC. The full variable domain, in which reference TRBV2 and TRBJ2-7 provide the parts outside the CDR3, is EPEVTQTPSHQVTQMGQEVILRCVPISNHLYFYWYRQILGQKVEFLVSFYNNEISEKSEIFDDQFSVERPDGSNFTLKIRSTKLEDSAMYFCASSDGQGPYEQYFGPGTRLTVT.

The gene calls are TRBV3-1 (or the pseudogene TRBV3-2) and TRBJ1-5; 7 bases align to TRBD1. Germline trimming cut 3 bases from V and 4 bases from J; bases unmatched to any gene: 3. Germline V gene sequence: CDR1 LGHDT, CDR2 YNNKEL (reference sequence). The CDR3 covers 14 residues. The CDR3 DNA sequence: TGTGCCAGCAGCCACTTACAGGGGAATCAGCCCCAGCATTTT. It translates to CASSHLQGNQPQHF.

This clone has just one count. The chain employs TRBV6-1 and TRBJ1-2, with a possible D match to TRBD1 (5 bases). V was pared by 2 bases and J by 3 bases, with 16 bases between. Germline V gives CDR1 MNHNS, CDR2 SASEGT. The CDR3 spans 16 residues. CDR3 sequence: CASSEWLNSGYYGYTF. Written as DNA, the CDR3 is TGTGCCAGCAGTGAATGGTTAAACTCAGGGTACTATGGCTACACCTTC.

The chain employs TRBV7-6 and TRBJ2-1; 12 bases agree with TRBD2. This CDR3 is built from 16 residues. The germline V gene has CDR1 SGHVS and CDR2 FNYEAQ. The trim removed 5 bases at V and 9 bases at J, leaving 11 bases unmatched. The CDR3 sequence is CASSPRLAGVGSEQFF. CDR3 coding DNA: TGTGCCAGCAGCCCCAGACTAGCGGGAGTAGGAAGTGAGCAGTTCTTC. The complete variable domain, with remaining parts taken from reference TRBV7-6 and TRBJ2-1, reads GAGVSQSPRYKVTKRGQDVALRCDPISGHVSLYWYRQALGQGPEFLTYFNYEAQQDKSGLPNDRFSAERPEGSISTLTIQRTEQRDSAMYRCASSPRLAGVGSEQFFGPGTRLTVL.

This rearrangement joins TRBV10-3 to TRBJ1-6; no reliable D call. Looked up from germline, CDR1 is ENHRY and CDR2 is SYGVKD. V dropped 5 bases and J dropped 0 bases, with 5 bases sitting between them. The CDR3 consists of 14 residues. CDR3 DNA sequence: TGTGCCATCAGTAAAGGCTCCTATAATTCACCCCTCCACTTT. Its translation: CAISKGSYNSPLHF.

The V call is TRBV9, the J call TRBJ2-2; tentative D call: TRBD1 (5 bases). This CDR3 is 15 amino acids long. Per the germline V gene, CDR1 is SGDLS and CDR2 is YYNGEE. Trimming removed 4 bases at V and 2 bases at J, with 12 bases between. The DNA of the CDR3 is TGTGCCAGCAGCCCTTGGCAGGGAAACACCGGGGAGCTGTTTTTT. Its translation: CASSPWQGNTGELFF.

The rearrangement joins TRBV9 to TRBJ2-2; no firm D call. CDR1 SGDLS and CDR2 YYNGEE come from the germline V gene. This CDR3 has 15 residues. V shed 0 bases and J shed 4 bases, with 10 bases lying between them. DNA for the CDR3: TGTGCCAGCAGCGTAGAGAACATTTTCACCGGGGAGCTGTTTTTT. Protein sequence: CASSVENIFTGELFF.

This chain joins TRBV7-2 and TRBJ2-1; 8 bases map to TRBD1. Germline trimming cut 3 bases from V and 2 bases from J; bases unmatched to any gene: 6. The germline gives CDR1 SGHTA, CDR2 FQGNSA. There are 16 residues in the CDR3. As DNA, the CDR3 is TGTGCCAGCAGCTTCGCCAGGGGGCACGCCTACAATGAGCAGTTCTTC. Amino acids: CASSFARGHAYNEQFF.

The V call is TRBV7-6, the J call TRBJ2-7; D is possibly TRBD1 or TRBD2 (5 bases each). Germline values: CDR1 SGHVS, CDR2 FNYEAQ. Trimming pared 2 bases from V and 6 bases from J, leaving 14 bases between. The CDR3 is 14 amino acids. The DNA for the CDR3 is TGTGCCAGCAGCTTAACCGGCAGGGACGGCGAGCAGTACTTC. It codes for CASSLTGRDGEQYF.

This clone was detected a few times. The chain couples TRBV7-9 to TRBJ2-2; D gene unclear. Trimming pared 5 bases from V and 1 base from J, leaving 11 bases between. This CDR3 comprises 15 residues. CDR1 SEHNR and CDR2 FQNEAQ come from the germline V gene (reference sequence). In DNA, the CDR3 is TGTGCCAGCAGCCCACGGACCGGGAACACCGGGGAGCTGTTTTTT. This gives the protein CASSPRTGNTGELFF. Full variable domain (rest looked up from reference TRBV7-9 and TRBJ2-2): DTGVSQNPRHKITKRGQNVTFRCDPISEHNRLYWYRQTLGQGPEFLTYFQNEAQLEKSRLLSDRFSAERPKGSFSTLEIQRTEQGDSAMYLCASSPRTGNTGELFFGEGSRLTVL.

This clone occurred many times. The V call is TRBV7-8, the J call TRBJ1-5, with TRBD1 matching 9 bases. CDR1 is SGHVS, CDR2 FQNEAQ, per germline. The CDR3 loop spans 18 amino acids. V dropped 5 bases and J dropped 4; count of bases not matched to a gene: 15. CDR3 nucleotides: TGTGCCAGCAGCCCCAAGCGCCCGGGACAGGGAAGGAATCAGCCCCAGCATTTT. It codes for CASSPKRPGQGRNQPQHF.

This rearrangement joins TRBV7-2 to TRBJ1-2; maybe TRBD1 (5 bases). V lost 4 bases to trimming and J lost 13 bases, with 19 bases between them. The V gene's germline CDR1 is SGHTA and CDR2 FQGNSA. This CDR3 has 13 residues. CDR3 nucleotide sequence: TGTGCCAGCAGCTCACAATTGACAGCCACGGGCACCTTC. Protein sequence: CASSSQLTATGTF.